The rows below give T cell receptor beta chains drawn from one sample of a study of blood T cell repertoires in COVID-19. The method was immunoSEQ multiplex PCR; TCRdb's version includes in-frame clones alone and lacks a portion of them. Among 200,000 to 250,000 clones, 82% were seen once, and the ten largest hold nearly 5%. Sequencing input: peripheral blood. All receptors derive from a woman at least 80 years old with active or convalescent COVID-19. The CDR3 runs from the conserved cysteine through the conserved F or W. Each record gives: J gene, V gene, D gene, clone size, CDR3 protein, CDR3 DNA. The D gene is left open where the match is weak. The size field is filled for only some rows; it gives once, few, many or a size class.

>TRBJ2-7|TRBV2|.|once
CASKWETYEQYF
TGTGCCAGTAAGTGGGAGACCTACGAGCAGTACTTC
>TRBJ2-7|TRBV11-2|.|.
CASSLVLKTTYEQYF
TGTGCCAGCAGCTTAGTTTTGAAGACAACCTACGAGCAGTACTTC
>TRBJ1-2|TRBV6-5|.|.
CASRSQTYGYTF
TGTGCCAGCAGGAGCCAGACTTATGGCTACACCTTC
>TRBJ1-2|TRBV19|.|.
CASTRQETNYGYTF
TGTGCCAGTACCCGACAGGAAACTAACTATGGCTACACCTTC
>TRBJ2-5|TRBV4-1|TRBD2|.
CASSQDGAGRGETQYF
TGCGCCAGCAGCCAAGATGGGGCAGGGCGGGGGGAGACCCAGTACTTC
>TRBJ1-1|TRBV14|.|.
CASSQISGETEAFF
TGTGCCAGCAGCCAGATTTCAGGGGAGACTGAAGCTTTCTTT
>TRBJ2-5|TRBV6-2/TRBV6-3|.|once
CASSFLALGETQYF
TGTGCCAGCAGTTTCCTAGCGCTGGGGGAGACCCAGTACTTC
>TRBJ1-2|TRBV7-9|.|.
CASSLVGQTGGYTF
TGTGCCAGCAGCTTAGTGGGGCAGACTGGGGGCTACACCTTC
>TRBJ2-2|TRBV10-3|.|.
CAIGSVPGKNTGELFF
TGTGCCATCGGCTCGGTCCCGGGGAAGAACACCGGGGAGCTGTTTTTT
>TRBJ2-7|TRBV6-4|.|.
CASSAELAYEQYF
TGTGCCAGCAGTGCTGAACTGGCCTACGAGCAGTACTTC
>TRBJ1-4|TRBV28|TRBD1|few
CASSLQGINEKLFF
TGTGCCAGCAGTCTACAGGGGATTAATGAAAAACTGTTTTTT
>TRBJ1-2|TRBV14|TRBD1|many
CASSPGQRYGYTF
TGTGCCAGCAGTCCGGGACAGCGTTATGGCTACACCTTC
>TRBJ1-1|TRBV18|.|once
CASSFDRTPGGNTEAFF
TGTGCCAGCTCATTCGATCGGACACCCGGTGGGAACACTGAAGCTTTCTTT
>TRBJ2-7|TRBV5-1|TRBD2|.
CASSLEAGGREQYF
TGCGCCAGCAGCTTGGAAGCGGGAGGGCGGGAGCAGTACTTC
>TRBJ1-1|TRBV7-8|.|few
CASSLLGRENTEAFF
TGTGCCAGCAGCTTATTGGGCAGGGAGAACACTGAAGCTTTCTTT
>TRBJ2-2|TRBV19|TRBD1|.
CASMDRATGELFF
TGTGCCAGTATGGACAGGGCCACCGGGGAGCTGTTTTTT
>TRBJ1-2|TRBV5-1|.|.
CASSLEQAAGYTF
TGCGCCAGCAGCTTGGAACAGGCCGCGGGCTACACCTTC
>TRBJ1-1|TRBV4-2|.|.
CASSQQGTNTEAFF
TGTGCCAGCAGCCAACAGGGCACGAACACTGAAGCTTTCTTT
>TRBJ2-7|TRBV7-6|.|few
CASSFSGSSREQYF
TGTGCCAGCAGCTTCAGTGGGAGTAGCCGCGAGCAGTACTTC
>TRBJ1-1|TRBV28|.|.
CASSPRTEPPGAFF
TGTGCCAGCAGTCCCCGGACAGAGCCCCCGGGCGCTTTCTTT
>TRBJ1-4|TRBV24-1|TRBD1|few
CATSESGTGVEKLFF
TGTGCCACCAGTGAATCCGGGACAGGGGTAGAAAAACTGTTTTTT
>TRBJ1-1|TRBV2|.|.
CASSDAGAMNTEAFF
TGTGCCAGCAGTGATGCAGGGGCCATGAACACTGAAGCTTTCTTT
>TRBJ2-7|TRBV21-1|.|.
CASTKIQREQYF
TGTGCCAGCACTAAAATTCAACGGGAGCAGTACTTC
>TRBJ2-2|TRBV2|.|.
CASSGGTPTGELFF
TGTGCCAGCAGTGGCGGGACCCCGACCGGGGAGCTGTTTTTT
>TRBJ1-4|TRBV3-1/TRBV3-2|.|.
CAIPDSIATNEKLFF
TGTGCCATCCCCGACAGTATCGCAACTAATGAAAAACTGTTTTTT
>TRBJ2-1|TRBV5-6|TRBD1|.
CASSRMTGVVYEQFF
TGTGCCAGCAGCCGAATGACAGGGGTAGTCTATGAGCAGTTCTTC
>TRBJ2-3|TRBV29-1|TRBD2|.
CSVVGLAGPTDTQYF
TGCAGCGTTGTGGGACTAGCGGGGCCCACAGATACGCAGTATTTT
>TRBJ1-2|TRBV12-3/TRBV12-4|TRBD1|.
CASRFTGGYGYTF
TGTGCCAGCAGGTTTACAGGGGGCTATGGCTACACCTTC
>TRBJ2-7|TRBV5-1|.|.
CASSYLGSGPYEQYF
TGCGCCAGCAGCTACCTGGGTAGCGGACCCTACGAGCAGTACTTC
>TRBJ1-6|TRBV5-1|TRBD1|.
CASSLEGTGAYSPLHF
TGCGCCAGCAGCTTGGAGGGGACAGGGGCTTATTCACCCCTCCACTTT
>TRBJ1-4|TRBV30|.|.
CAWSLNHEKLFF
TGTGCCTGGTCCTTAAATCATGAAAAACTGTTTTTT
>TRBJ1-5|TRBV24-1|.|.
CATSRDSSNQPQHF
TGTGCCACCAGCCGGGACTCTAGCAATCAGCCCCAGCATTTT
>TRBJ1-4|TRBV28|TRBD1|few
CASSFGPGQKFF
TGTGCCAGCAGCTTTGGACCGGGACAGAAGTTTTTT
>TRBJ1-2|TRBV18|.|.
CASSPKQANYGYTF
TGTGCCAGCTCACCCAAACAGGCAAACTATGGCTACACCTTC
>TRBJ1-1|TRBV6-5|.|.
CASTNIIQEAFF
TGTGCCAGCACCAATATAATCCAGGAAGCTTTCTTT
>TRBJ2-7|TRBV12-3/TRBV12-4|.|.
CASSELLLYEQYF
TGTGCCAGCAGTGAATTATTACTCTACGAGCAGTACTTC
>TRBJ2-1|TRBV24-1|TRBD1|.
CATSGGQGTYNEQFF
TGTGCCACCAGTGGAGGACAGGGGACCTACAATGAGCAGTTCTTC
>TRBJ1-2|TRBV19|TRBD1|.
CATRTGGNYGYTF
TGTGCCACCCGGACAGGGGGCAACTATGGCTACACCTTC
>TRBJ1-5|TRBV12-3/TRBV12-4|.|.
CASSFSGNQPQHF
TGTGCCAGCAGTTTCTCTGGCAATCAGCCCCAGCATTTT
>TRBJ1-6|TRBV30|.|.
CAGRSGGRTSPLHF
TGTGCCGGGAGATCCGGGGGGCGAACTTCACCCCTCCACTTT
>TRBJ1-1|TRBV5-1|.|.
CASSLAGHTNTEAFF
TGCGCCAGCAGCTTGGCGGGACATACGAACACTGAAGCTTTCTTT
>TRBJ1-1|TRBV2|.|.
CASSGSARGTEAFF
TGTGCCAGCAGTGGGTCTGCTAGGGGCACTGAAGCTTTCTTT
>TRBJ1-1|TRBV5-6|.|.
CASLPQGANTEAFF
TGTGCCAGCTTACCACAGGGCGCGAACACTGAAGCTTTCTTT
>TRBJ1-2|TRBV11-2|.|few
CASSLGVADGYTF
TGTGCCAGCAGCTTAGGAGTCGCCGATGGCTACACCTTC